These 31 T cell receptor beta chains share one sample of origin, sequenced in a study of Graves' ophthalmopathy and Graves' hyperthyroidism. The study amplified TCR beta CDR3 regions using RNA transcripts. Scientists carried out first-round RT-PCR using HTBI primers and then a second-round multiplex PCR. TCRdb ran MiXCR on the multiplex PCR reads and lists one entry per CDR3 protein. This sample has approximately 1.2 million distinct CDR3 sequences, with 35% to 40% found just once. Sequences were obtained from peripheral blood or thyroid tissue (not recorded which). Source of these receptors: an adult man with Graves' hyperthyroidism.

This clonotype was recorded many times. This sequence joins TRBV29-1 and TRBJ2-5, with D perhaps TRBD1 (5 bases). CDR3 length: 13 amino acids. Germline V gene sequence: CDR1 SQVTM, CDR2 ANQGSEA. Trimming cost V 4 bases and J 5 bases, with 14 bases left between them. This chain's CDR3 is CSVGQFARETQYF. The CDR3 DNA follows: TGCAGCGTTGGACAGTTCGCGAGGGAGACCCAGTACTTC.

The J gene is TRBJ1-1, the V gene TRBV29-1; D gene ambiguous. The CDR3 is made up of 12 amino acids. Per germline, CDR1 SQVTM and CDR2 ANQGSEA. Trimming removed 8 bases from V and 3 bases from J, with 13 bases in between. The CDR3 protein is CSLEDPDTEAFF. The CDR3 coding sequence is TGCAGCTTAGAGGACCCTGACACTGAAGCTTTCTTT.

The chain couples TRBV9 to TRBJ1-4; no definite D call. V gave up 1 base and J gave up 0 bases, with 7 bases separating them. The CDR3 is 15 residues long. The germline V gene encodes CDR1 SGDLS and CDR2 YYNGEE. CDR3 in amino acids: CASSVTGTTNEKLFF. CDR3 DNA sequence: TGTGCCAGCAGCGTAACGGGAACAACTAATGAAAAACTGTTTTTT. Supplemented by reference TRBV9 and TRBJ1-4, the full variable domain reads DSGVTQTPKHLITATGQRVTLRCSPRSGDLSVYWYQQSLDQGLQFLIQYYNGEERAKGNILERFSAQQFPDLHSELNLSSLELGDSALYFCASSVTGTTNEKLFFGSGTQLSVL.

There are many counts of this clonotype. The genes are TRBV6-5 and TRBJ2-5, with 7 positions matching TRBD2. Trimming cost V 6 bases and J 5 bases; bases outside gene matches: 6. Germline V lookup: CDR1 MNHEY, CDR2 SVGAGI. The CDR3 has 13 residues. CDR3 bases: TGTGCCAGCAGGCTGACTAGCATTGAGACCCAGTACTTC. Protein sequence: CASRLTSIETQYF.

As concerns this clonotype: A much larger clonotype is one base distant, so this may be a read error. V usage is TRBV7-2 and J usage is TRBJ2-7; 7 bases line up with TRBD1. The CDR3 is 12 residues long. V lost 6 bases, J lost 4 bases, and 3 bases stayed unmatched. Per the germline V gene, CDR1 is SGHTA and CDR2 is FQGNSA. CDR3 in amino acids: CASRETGYEQYF. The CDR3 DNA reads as TGTGCCAGCAGGGAGACAGGGTACGAGCAGTACTTC.

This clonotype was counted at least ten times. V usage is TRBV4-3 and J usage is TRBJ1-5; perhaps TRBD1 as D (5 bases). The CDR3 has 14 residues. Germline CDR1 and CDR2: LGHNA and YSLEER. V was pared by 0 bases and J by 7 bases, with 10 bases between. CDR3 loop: CASSQEPDSQPQHF. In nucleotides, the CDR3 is TGCGCCAGCAGCCAAGAGCCCGACAGCCAGCCCCAGCATTTT.

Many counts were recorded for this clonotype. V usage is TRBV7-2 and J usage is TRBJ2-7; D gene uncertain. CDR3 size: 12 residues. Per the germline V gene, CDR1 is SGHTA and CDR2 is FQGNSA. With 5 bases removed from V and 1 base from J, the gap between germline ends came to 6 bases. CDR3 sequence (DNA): TGTGCCAGCAGCCGCCCATCCTACGAGCAGTACTTC. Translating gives CASSRPSYEQYF.

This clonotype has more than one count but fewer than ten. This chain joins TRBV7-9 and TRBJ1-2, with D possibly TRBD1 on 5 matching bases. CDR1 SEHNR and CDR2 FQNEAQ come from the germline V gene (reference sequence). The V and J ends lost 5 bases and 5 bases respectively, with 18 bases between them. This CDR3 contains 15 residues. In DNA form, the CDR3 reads TGTGCCAGCAGCAACGGACAAGTCGGATTTTATGGCTACACCTTC. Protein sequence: CASSNGQVGFYGYTF. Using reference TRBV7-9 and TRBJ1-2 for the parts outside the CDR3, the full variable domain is DTGVSQNPRHKITKRGQNVTFRCDPISEHNRLYWYRQTLGQGPEFLTYFQNEAQLEKSRLLSDRFSAERPKGSFSTLEIQRTEQGDSAMYLCASSNGQVGFYGYTFGSGTRLTVV.

CDR3 in DNA: TGTGCCAGTAGTCGTAGCGGGAGTTTGTACGAGCAGTACTTC. Its protein product is CASSRSGSLYEQYF. This chain connects TRBV19 to TRBJ2-7; 9 nucleotides agree with TRBD2. Germline V lookup: CDR1 LNHDA, CDR2 SQIVND (reference sequence). CDR3 length: 14 amino acids. V lost 5 bases, J lost 4 bases, and 6 bases stayed unmatched.

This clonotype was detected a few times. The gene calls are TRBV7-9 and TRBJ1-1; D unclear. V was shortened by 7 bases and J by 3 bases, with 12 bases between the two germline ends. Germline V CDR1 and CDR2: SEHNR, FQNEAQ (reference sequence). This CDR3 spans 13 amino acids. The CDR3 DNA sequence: TGTGCCAGCACGCAAGAACTCGACACTGAAGCTTTCTTT. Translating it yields CASTQELDTEAFF.

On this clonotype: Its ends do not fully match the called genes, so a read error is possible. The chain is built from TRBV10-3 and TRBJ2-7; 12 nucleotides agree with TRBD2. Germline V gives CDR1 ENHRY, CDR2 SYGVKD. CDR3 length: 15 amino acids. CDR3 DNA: TGTGCCAGCAGTTGGACTAGCGGGGAGACCTACGAGCAGTACTTC. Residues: CASSWTSGETYEQYF.

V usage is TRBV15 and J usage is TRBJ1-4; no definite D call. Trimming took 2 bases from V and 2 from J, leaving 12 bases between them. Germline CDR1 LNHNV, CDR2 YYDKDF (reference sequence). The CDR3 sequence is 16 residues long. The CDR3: CATSRSPAGTNEKLFF. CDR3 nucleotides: TGTGCCACCAGCAGATCTCCGGCGGGGACTAATGAAAAACTGTTTTTT.

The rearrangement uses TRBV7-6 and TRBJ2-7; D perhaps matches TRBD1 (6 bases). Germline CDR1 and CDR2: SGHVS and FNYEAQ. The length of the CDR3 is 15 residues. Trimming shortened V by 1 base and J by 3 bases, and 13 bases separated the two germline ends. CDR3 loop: CASSLGRGEGYEQYF. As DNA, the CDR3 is TGTGCCAGCAGCTTAGGCAGGGGAGAAGGCTACGAGCAGTACTTC.

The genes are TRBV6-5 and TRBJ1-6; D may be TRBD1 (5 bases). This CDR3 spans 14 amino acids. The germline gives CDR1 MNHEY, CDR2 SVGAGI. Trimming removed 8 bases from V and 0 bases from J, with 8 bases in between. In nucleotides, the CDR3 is TGTGCCAGCGGGGCCAGCTCCTATAATTCACCCCTCCACTTT. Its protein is CASGASSYNSPLHF.

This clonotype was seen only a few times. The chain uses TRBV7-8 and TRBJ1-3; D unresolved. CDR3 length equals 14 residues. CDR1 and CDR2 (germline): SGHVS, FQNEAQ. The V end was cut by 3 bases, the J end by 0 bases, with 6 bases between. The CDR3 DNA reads TGTGCCAGCAGCTTTAGAAGCTCTGGAAACACCATATATTTT. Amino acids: CASSFRSSGNTIYF. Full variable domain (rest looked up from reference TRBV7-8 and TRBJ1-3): GAGVSQSPRYKVAKRGQDVALRCDPISGHVSLFWYQQALGQGPEFLTYFQNEAQLDKSGLPSDRFFAERPEGSVSTLKIQRTQQEDSAVYLCASSFRSSGNTIYFGEGSWLTVV.

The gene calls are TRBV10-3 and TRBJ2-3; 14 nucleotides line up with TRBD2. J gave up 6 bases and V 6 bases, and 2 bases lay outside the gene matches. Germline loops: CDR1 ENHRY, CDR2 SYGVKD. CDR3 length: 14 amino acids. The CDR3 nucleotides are TGTGCCATCAGCCGACTAGCGGGGGGGGATACGCAGTATTTT. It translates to CAISRLAGGDTQYF.

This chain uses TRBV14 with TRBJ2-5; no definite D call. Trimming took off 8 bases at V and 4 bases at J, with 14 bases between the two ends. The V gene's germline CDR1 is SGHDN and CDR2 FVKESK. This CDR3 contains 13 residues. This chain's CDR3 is CASGPRLGETQYF. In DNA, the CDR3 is TGTGCCAGCGGTCCGAGGCTGGGAGAGACCCAGTACTTC.

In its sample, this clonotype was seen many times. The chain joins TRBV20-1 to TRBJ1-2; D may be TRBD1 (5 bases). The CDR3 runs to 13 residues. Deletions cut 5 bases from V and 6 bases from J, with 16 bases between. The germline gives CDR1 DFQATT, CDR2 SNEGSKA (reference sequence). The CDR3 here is CSASPGTADGYTF. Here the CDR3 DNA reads TGCAGTGCTTCCCCCGGGACCGCGGATGGCTACACCTTC.

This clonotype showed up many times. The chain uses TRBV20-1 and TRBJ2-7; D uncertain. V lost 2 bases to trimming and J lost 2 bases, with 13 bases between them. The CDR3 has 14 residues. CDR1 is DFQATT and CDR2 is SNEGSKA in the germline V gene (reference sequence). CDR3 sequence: CSARPRRITYEQYF. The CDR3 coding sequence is TGCAGTGCTAGACCTCGGCGGATAACCTACGAGCAGTACTTC.

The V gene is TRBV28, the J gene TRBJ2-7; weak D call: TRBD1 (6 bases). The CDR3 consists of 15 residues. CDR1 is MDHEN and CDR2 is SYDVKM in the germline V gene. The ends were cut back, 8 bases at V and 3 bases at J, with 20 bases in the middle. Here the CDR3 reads CASSHWTENYYEQYF. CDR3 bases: TGTGCCAGCTCCCACTGGACAGAAAATTACTACGAGCAGTACTTC.

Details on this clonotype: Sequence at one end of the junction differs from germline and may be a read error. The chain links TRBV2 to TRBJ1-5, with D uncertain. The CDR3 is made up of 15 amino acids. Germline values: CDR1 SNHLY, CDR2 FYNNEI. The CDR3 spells CAISDIGLSNQPQHF. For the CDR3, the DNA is TGTGCCATCAGTGATATCGGGTTATCGAATCAGCCCCAGCATTTT. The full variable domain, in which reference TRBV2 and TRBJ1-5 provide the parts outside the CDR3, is EPEVTQTPSHQVTQMGQEVILRCVPISNHLYFYWYRQILGQKVEFLVSFYNNEISEKSEIFDDQFSVERPDGSNFTLKIRSTKLEDSAMYFCAISDIGLSNQPQHFGDGTRLSIL.

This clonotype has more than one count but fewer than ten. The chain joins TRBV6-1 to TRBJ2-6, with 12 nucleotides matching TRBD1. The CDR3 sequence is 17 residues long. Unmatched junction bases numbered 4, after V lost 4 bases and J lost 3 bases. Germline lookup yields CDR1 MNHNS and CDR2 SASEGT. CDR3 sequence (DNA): TGTGCCAGCAGTGGGGGACAGGGGGCGTTTGGGGCCAACGTCCTGACTTTC. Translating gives CASSGGQGAFGANVLTF.

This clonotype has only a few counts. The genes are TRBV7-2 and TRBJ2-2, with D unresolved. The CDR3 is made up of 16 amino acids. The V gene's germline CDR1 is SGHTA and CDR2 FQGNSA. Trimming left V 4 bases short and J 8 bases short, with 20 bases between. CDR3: CASSSRSILGAGELFF. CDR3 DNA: TGTGCCAGCAGCTCCCGGTCGATCTTAGGAGCGGGGGAGCTGTTTTTT.

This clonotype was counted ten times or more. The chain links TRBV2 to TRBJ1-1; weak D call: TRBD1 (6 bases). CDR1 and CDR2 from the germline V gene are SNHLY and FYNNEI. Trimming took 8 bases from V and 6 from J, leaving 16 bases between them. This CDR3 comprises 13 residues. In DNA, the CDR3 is TGTGCCAGCGCCCGAAGGGGGAGGGCTGAAGCTTTCTTT. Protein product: CASARRGRAEAFF. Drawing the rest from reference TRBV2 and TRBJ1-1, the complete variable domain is EPEVTQTPSHQVTQMGQEVILRCVPISNHLYFYWYRQILGQKVEFLVSFYNNEISEKSEIFDDQFSVERPDGSNFTLKIRSTKLEDSAMYFCASARRGRAEAFFGQGTRLTVV.

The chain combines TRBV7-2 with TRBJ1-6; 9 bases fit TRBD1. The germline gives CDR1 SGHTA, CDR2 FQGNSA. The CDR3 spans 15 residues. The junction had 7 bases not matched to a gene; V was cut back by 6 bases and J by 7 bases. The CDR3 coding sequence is TGTGCCAGCAGGTCGGACAGGGGTGGGAATTCACCCCTCCACTTT. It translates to CASRSDRGGNSPLHF.

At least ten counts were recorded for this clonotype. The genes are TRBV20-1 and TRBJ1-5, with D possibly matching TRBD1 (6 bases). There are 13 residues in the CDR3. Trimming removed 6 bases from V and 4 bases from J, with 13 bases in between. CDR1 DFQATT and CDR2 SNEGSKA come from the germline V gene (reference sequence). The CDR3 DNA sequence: TGCAGTGCCCCGGGACAACCTAATCAGCCCCAGCATTTT. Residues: CSAPGQPNQPQHF.

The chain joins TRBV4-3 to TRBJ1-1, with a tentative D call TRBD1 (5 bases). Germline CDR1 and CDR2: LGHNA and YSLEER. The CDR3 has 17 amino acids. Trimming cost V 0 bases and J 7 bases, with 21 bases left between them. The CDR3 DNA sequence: TGCGCCAGCAGCCAAGATGCCCAGGGCCAGGAGCTGATTGAAGCTTTCTTT. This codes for CASSQDAQGQELIEAFF.

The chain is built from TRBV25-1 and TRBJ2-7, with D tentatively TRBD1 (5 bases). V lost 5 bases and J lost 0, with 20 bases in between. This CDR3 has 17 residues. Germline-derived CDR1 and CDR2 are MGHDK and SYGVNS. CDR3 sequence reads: CASSYGLGASGSYEQYF. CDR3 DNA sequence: TGTGCCAGCAGTTACGGTCTAGGGGCGTCGGGCTCCTACGAGCAGTACTTC.

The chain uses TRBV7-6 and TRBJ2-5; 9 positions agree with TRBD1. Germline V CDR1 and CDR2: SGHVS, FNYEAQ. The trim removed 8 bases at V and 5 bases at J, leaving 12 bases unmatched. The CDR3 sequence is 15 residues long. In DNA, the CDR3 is TGTGCCAGCCCCCCGTGGGACAGGGCCTGGGAGACCCAGTACTTC. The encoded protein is CASPPWDRAWETQYF.

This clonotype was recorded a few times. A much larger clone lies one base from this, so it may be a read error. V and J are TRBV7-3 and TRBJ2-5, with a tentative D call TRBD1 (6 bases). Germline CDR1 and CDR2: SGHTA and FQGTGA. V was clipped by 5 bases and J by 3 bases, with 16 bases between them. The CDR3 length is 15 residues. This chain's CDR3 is CASSEDPGDEETQYF. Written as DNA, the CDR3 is TGTGCCAGCAGCGAAGATCCAGGGGATGAAGAGACCCAGTACTTC.

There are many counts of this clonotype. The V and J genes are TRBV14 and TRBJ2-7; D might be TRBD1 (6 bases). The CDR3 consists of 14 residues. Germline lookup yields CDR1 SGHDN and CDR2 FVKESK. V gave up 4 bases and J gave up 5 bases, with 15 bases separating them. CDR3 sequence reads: CASSPTGSGDEQYF. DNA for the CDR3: TGTGCCAGCAGCCCTACAGGGTCCGGGGACGAGCAGTACTTC.